Listed below are T cell receptor beta chains from one sample, sequenced in a study of cytomegalovirus exposure and HLA in healthy donors. Profiled with immunoSEQ multiplex PCR; TCRdb holds only in-frame clones, not every one. Among 180,000 or so clones, about four fifths were seen once, and the ten largest hold 1.5%. The specimen was PBMCs. Receptor source: a male donor in good health and CMV-seronegative. The CDR3 runs from the conserved cysteine through the conserved F or W. Each record gives: V gene, CDR3 protein.

TRBV7-8 | CASSSLLAGARDEQFF
TRBV29-1 | CSVEGQGFTDTQYF
TRBV7-3 | CAGSLGGQGYEQYF
TRBV9 | CASSETYGPRDTEAFF
TRBV30 | CAWSERGQLSGNTIYF
TRBV2 | CASRLAGGHSSYEQYF
TRBV7-8 | CASSTTGGIYGYTF
TRBV6-5 | CASSYAGQGPYNEQFF
TRBV7-2 | CASSEGGFLYTGELFF
TRBV19 | CASSEPDREAFF
TRBV5-4 | CASSFSARGRYEQYF
TRBV29-1 | CSVITPGETQYF
TRBV20-1 | CSARVKGGYTF
TRBV7-2 | CASRQGSVTEAFF
TRBV7-3 | CASSPRSSYNSPLHF
TRBV11-1 | CASSLPGGPNEQFF
TRBV18 | CASSPVLAGGPHEQLF
TRBV25-1 | CASRPAYRTNTEAFF
TRBV27 | CASSLRDRGAYEQYF
TRBV19 | CASSSRTSGGQETQYF
TRBV7-6 | CASSERTEFGEKLFF
TRBV9 | CASSPRGQGAYEQYF
TRBV2 | CASSLVGGEKLFF
TRBV6-4 | CASSEPGTGRYQPQHF
TRBV5-1 | CASSLSTQGADEQYF
TRBV7-6 | CASSSTGVVGNTIYF
TRBV11-2 | CASSITPFRGLNEKLFF
TRBV7-9 | CASSFGTSGNNEQFF
TRBV19 | CASSIGKGAETFF
TRBV4-1 | CASSQGLANSYEQYF
TRBV5-3 | CASSLVGQGSYEQYF
TRBV7-2 | CASSSTGELFF
TRBV7-7 | CASSLLREGGELFF
TRBV5-1 | CASRGQGGDTQYF
TRBV5-6 | CASSGDRGRDSGYTF
TRBV5-4 | CASSLGGTGMNQPQHF
TRBV27 | CASRGTGVVVGELFF
TRBV5-1 | CASSLNHGNTEAFF
TRBV5-1 | CASSLEVEDTEAFF
TRBV2 | CASSSTGSTNEKLFF
TRBV9 | CASSLRQANTEAFF
TRBV7-6 | CASSLTEISGNTIYF
TRBV6-1 | CASSPREGYEQYF
TRBV6-1 | CASRDRAATEAFF
TRBV11-3 | CASSSGTGARVGTDTQYF
TRBV5-8 | CASSFGTEYF
TRBV7-2 | CASSLVSGRSSGANVLTF
TRBV11-2 | CASSGLDWEQYF
TRBV6-1 | CASSGRMGAGQGYREQYF
TRBV5-1 | CASSPRQGGSGANVLTF
TRBV6-1 | CASTDRGNQPQHF
TRBV2 | CASSGDRALSDTQYF
TRBV13 | CASRLRGHTEREQYF